Presented here are 27 T cell receptor beta chains from one specimen sequenced in a study of blood T cell repertoires in COVID-19. Measured with immunoSEQ multiplex PCR; TCRdb has only the in-frame clones, and not every one. This sample has 200,000 to 300,000 clones, with approximately 83% found just once. Sequencing was done on a sample of peripheral blood. These receptors were collected from a human donor in a cohort sampled during active COVID-19.

The chain employs TRBV6-1 and TRBJ2-7; D might be TRBD1 (6 bases). The V gene lost 1 base and the J gene lost 7 bases, with 11 bases spanning the gap. The CDR3 has 13 amino acids. Germline V gives CDR1 MNHNS, CDR2 SASEGT. For the CDR3, the DNA is TGTGCCAGCAGTGAAGACAGGGTCCGGGAGCAGTACTTC. Protein sequence: CASSEDRVREQYF.

CDR3 DNA sequence: TGTGCCAGTAGTGCGCTAGCGGGAAAGGGAGAAGAGACCCAGTACTTC. This codes for CASSALAGKGEETQYF. This chain links TRBV19 with TRBJ2-5, with 9 nucleotides matching TRBD2. CDR3 length: 16 amino acids. Trimming cost V 5 bases and J 3 bases; bases outside gene matches: 10. Germline V gene data show CDR1 as LNHDA and CDR2 as SQIVND (reference sequence).

The genes are TRBV6-6 and TRBJ2-3; D gene ambiguous. The CDR3 runs 13 residues. Trimming took off 7 bases at V and 6 bases at J, with 14 bases between the two ends. Germline CDR1 is MNHNY and CDR2 is SVGAGI (reference sequence). CDR3 sequence: CASTLTPGDTQYF. The CDR3 DNA sequence: TGTGCCAGCACCCTAACCCCCGGGGATACGCAGTATTTT.

The V and J genes are TRBV11-2 and TRBJ2-7; tentatively, D is TRBD2 (5 bases). The V end was cut by 6 bases, the J end by 3 bases, with 21 bases between. Germline V gives CDR1 SGHAT, CDR2 FQNNGV. The CDR3 loop spans 16 amino acids. The CDR3 nucleotides are TGTGCCAGCAGGATGGGTACTGGGAGTCTCCGCTACGAGCAGTACTTC. This translates into CASRMGTGSLRYEQYF.

This chain connects TRBV2 to TRBJ1-1, with D perhaps TRBD1 (5 bases). The CDR3 contains 14 residues. The germline CDR1 and CDR2 sequences are SNHLY and FYNNEI. The V end was cut by 2 bases, the J end by 1 base, with 8 bases between. The CDR3 DNA is TGTGCCAGCAGTGAACAAGGGGAGAACACTGAAGCTTTCTTT. Translated: CASSEQGENTEAFF. The entire variable domain, with the rest obtained from reference TRBV2 and TRBJ1-1, is as follows: EPEVTQTPSHQVTQMGQEVILRCVPISNHLYFYWYRQILGQKVEFLVSFYNNEISEKSEIFDDQFSVERPDGSNFTLKIRSTKLEDSAMYFCASSEQGENTEAFFGQGTRLTVV.

The chain combines TRBV7-9 with TRBJ2-7; 8 bases are a match to TRBD1. V shed 4 bases, J shed 0 bases, and the junction held 17 bases outside the gene matches. The CDR3 loop spans 19 amino acids. Germline loops: CDR1 SEHNR, CDR2 FQNEAQ (reference sequence). This CDR3 is CASSSFRDRPFRSSYEQYF. CDR3 nucleotide sequence: TGTGCCAGCAGCTCCTTCCGGGACAGGCCTTTCCGGAGCTCCTACGAGCAGTACTTC.

In nucleotides, the CDR3 is TGTGCCACCAGTGATTTACCTGGACTAGCGGGGAATCAAGAGACCCAGTACTTC. This encodes CATSDLPGLAGNQETQYF. The V gene is TRBV24-1, the J gene TRBJ2-5; TRBD2 matches 12 bases. The CDR3 has 18 residues. Germline CDR1 and CDR2: KGHDR and SFDVKD. Trimming removed 1 base from V and 2 bases from J; junction bases left unmatched: 7.

The chain uses TRBV20-1 and TRBJ2-3, with a weak D call TRBD2 (6 bases). CDR3 size: 14 residues. CDR1 is DFQATT and CDR2 is SNEGSKA in the germline V gene (reference sequence). The ends were cut back, 3 bases at V and 1 base at J, with 11 bases in the middle. The CDR3 sequence is CSASRGVGTDTQYF. The CDR3 DNA sequence: TGCAGTGCTAGTCGCGGGGTCGGCACAGATACGCAGTATTTT.

V is TRBV27 and J is TRBJ1-1, with D perhaps matching TRBD1 (6 bases). The germline V gene has CDR1 MNHEY and CDR2 SMNVEV (reference sequence). This CDR3 has 13 amino acids. V lost 5 bases to trimming and J lost 1 base, with 8 bases between them. The CDR3 sequence: CASSSRGNTEAFF. The CDR3, as DNA: TGTGCCAGCAGTAGCAGGGGGAACACTGAAGCTTTCTTT.

The chain joins TRBV27 to TRBJ2-1, with a tentative D call TRBD1 (6 bases). Germline V gene data show CDR1 as MNHEY and CDR2 as SMNVEV (reference sequence). V lost 5 bases and J lost 8, with 19 bases in between. The CDR3 sequence is 15 residues long. For the CDR3, the DNA is TGTGCCAGCAGTCCGCTTCGGACAGCGCCGGATGAGCAGTTCTTC. It translates to CASSPLRTAPDEQFF.

The CDR3 DNA is TGTGCCAGCAGCGCCGGGGGTGGAACCTACGAGCAGTACTTC. It codes for CASSAGGGTYEQYF. The V call is TRBV9, the J call TRBJ2-7; tentative D call: TRBD2 (6 bases). Trimming shortened V by 3 bases and J by 2 bases, and 12 bases separated the two germline ends. The germline V gene encodes CDR1 SGDLS and CDR2 YYNGEE. This CDR3 region has 14 residues.

This sequence joins TRBV27 and TRBJ2-1; 10 positions match TRBD2. Trimming took 1 base from V and 7 from J; bases not matched to a gene: 7. This CDR3 is built from 16 residues. Germline V gives CDR1 MNHEY, CDR2 SMNVEV (reference sequence). For the CDR3, the DNA is TGTGCCAGCAGTTTATGGGCTAGCGGGAGTTTAAATGAGCAGTTCTTC. It codes for CASSLWASGSLNEQFF.

The rearrangement uses TRBV12-5 and TRBJ2-2; 8 bases align to TRBD1. Germline V gene sequence: CDR1 LGHNT, CDR2 FRNRAP. V dropped 1 base and J dropped 7; count of bases not matched to a gene: 5. This CDR3 has 15 amino acids. CDR3 coding DNA: TGTGCTAGTGGTTTGGCGACAGGGGTTGGCGGGGAGCTGTTTTTT. Translation: CASGLATGVGGELFF.

The CDR3 coding sequence is TGTGCCAGTAGAAATCAGGGGAACACTGAAGCTTTCTTT. It translates to CASRNQGNTEAFF. V is TRBV19 and J is TRBJ1-1; possible D gene TRBD1, 5 bases. This CDR3 is built from 13 residues. CDR1 is LNHDA and CDR2 is SQIVND in the germline V gene (reference sequence). The germline V and J ends were trimmed by 6 bases and 1 base, with 9 bases remaining between them.

The rearrangement joins TRBV27 to TRBJ2-3; D possibly corresponds to TRBD1 (6 bases). CDR3 length equals 14 residues. Deletions cut 8 bases from V and 0 bases from J, with 12 bases between. Germline V gene sequence: CDR1 MNHEY, CDR2 SMNVEV (reference sequence). The CDR3 region is CASSGQRSTDTQYF. CDR3 in DNA: TGTGCCAGCTCCGGACAGCGTAGCACAGATACGCAGTATTTT.

The rearrangement joins TRBV27 to TRBJ2-7, with TRBD2 identical over 12 bases. Germline values: CDR1 MNHEY, CDR2 SMNVEV (reference sequence). The V segment lost 7 bases and the J segment 2 bases; nucleotides outside the gene matches: 15. This CDR3 spans 18 amino acids. CDR3 amino acids: CASTRRPPSSGRAYEQYF. The CDR3 coding sequence is TGTGCCAGCACTCGCAGACCCCCTTCTAGCGGGAGGGCCTACGAGCAGTACTTC.

The chain uses TRBV6-5 and TRBJ1-5, with TRBD1 matching 10 bases. J gave up 7 bases and V 8 bases, and 11 bases lay outside the gene matches. This CDR3 has 15 amino acids. Per germline, CDR1 MNHEY and CDR2 SVGAGI. CDR3 nucleotides: TGTGCCAGCGCATCTGACAGGGGGCATGGACAGCCCCAGCATTTT. Its protein product is CASASDRGHGQPQHF.

The chain carries TRBV4-2 and TRBJ2-1; D gene ambiguous. Looked up from germline, CDR1 is LGHNA and CDR2 is YNFKEQ. The CDR3 covers 15 residues. V was shortened by 0 bases and J by 2 bases, with 8 bases between the two germline ends. The CDR3 bases are TGTGCCAGCAGCCAAGATGAAGCACCCTACAATGAGCAGTTCTTC. Translating gives CASSQDEAPYNEQFF.

The J gene is TRBJ2-3, the V gene TRBV9; 14 positions match TRBD2. The length of the CDR3 is 15 residues. In germline, CDR1 is SGDLS, CDR2 YYNGEE. The ends lost 3 bases at V and 8 bases at J; junction bases unmatched: 5. CDR3 nucleotides: TGTGCCAGCAGCGAAGCGGGGACTAGCGGGGGTACGCAGTATTTT. Translating gives CASSEAGTSGGTQYF.

The chain carries TRBV5-1 and TRBJ2-7; D is perhaps TRBD1 (6 bases). Germline lookup yields CDR1 SGHRS and CDR2 YFSETQ. The V and J ends lost 0 bases and 4 bases respectively, with 14 bases between them. The CDR3 loop spans 15 amino acids. The CDR3 region is CASSLDARGWYEQYF. The CDR3 DNA sequence: TGCGCCAGCAGCTTGGACGCCAGGGGTTGGTACGAGCAGTACTTC.

The chain joins TRBV15 to TRBJ2-7; 7 bases align to TRBD1. The CDR3 covers 15 residues. Germline V lookup: CDR1 LNHNV, CDR2 YYDKDF (reference sequence). The J segment lost 2 bases and the V segment lost 0 bases, leaving 4 bases of the junction unmatched. CDR3 amino acids: CATSRDPGTAYEQYF. The CDR3 bases are TGTGCCACCAGCAGAGATCCGGGGACAGCCTACGAGCAGTACTTC.

The J gene is TRBJ1-1, the V gene TRBV18; 7 positions agree with TRBD1. This CDR3 spans 14 amino acids. Per the germline V gene, CDR1 is KGHSH and CDR2 is LQKENI. Unmatched junction bases numbered 8, after V lost 5 bases and J lost 5 bases. CDR3 sequence (DNA): TGTGCCAGCTCAAGTAACAGGGGAGGTACTGAAGCTTTCTTT. It is translated as CASSSNRGGTEAFF.

V usage is TRBV6-1 and J usage is TRBJ2-7; D remains unclear. V dropped 1 base and J dropped 6 bases, with 13 bases sitting between them. Germline values: CDR1 MNHNS, CDR2 SASEGT. The CDR3 length is 14 residues. CDR3 loop: CASSEGFSGFEQYF. CDR3 bases: TGTGCCAGCAGTGAAGGGTTTTCCGGTTTCGAGCAGTACTTC.

This clone has just one count. The chain is built from TRBV3-1 (or the pseudogene TRBV3-2) and TRBJ1-1, with a tentative D call TRBD1 (5 bases). Deletions cut 2 bases from V and 7 bases from J, with 5 bases between. The germline V gene has CDR1 LGHDT and CDR2 YNNKEL (reference sequence). The length of the CDR3 is 11 residues. CDR3 in DNA: TGTGCCAGCAGCCAACAGGGTGAAGCTTTCTTT. Residues: CASSQQGEAFF.

V and J are TRBV28 and TRBJ1-3, with D unresolved. Germline V gene data show CDR1 as MDHEN and CDR2 as SYDVKM. Trimming pared 3 bases from V and 0 bases from J, leaving 12 bases between. The CDR3 is made up of 16 amino acids. CDR3 in amino acids: CASSFTRTDSGNTIYF. The CDR3, as DNA: TGTGCCAGCAGTTTCACGCGAACAGACTCTGGAAACACCATATATTTT.

This chain uses TRBV5-4 with TRBJ2-1; 10 nucleotides agree with TRBD2. The CDR3 is 15 amino acids. The V gene's germline CDR1 is SGHNT and CDR2 YYREEE (reference sequence). V shed 4 bases, J shed 7 bases, and the junction held 8 bases outside the gene matches. The CDR3 region is CASSPLAGAENEQFF. DNA of the CDR3: TGTGCCAGCAGCCCTCTAGCGGGGGCCGAAAATGAGCAGTTCTTC. Looking up the rest from reference TRBV5-4 and TRBJ2-1 gives the full variable domain: ETGVTQSPTHLIKTRGQQVTLRCSSQSGHNTVSWYQQALGQGPQFIFQYYREEENGRGNFPPRFSGLQFPNYSSELNVNALELDDSALYLCASSPLAGAENEQFFGPGTRLTVL.

J is TRBJ2-7 and V is TRBV29-1; D gene ambiguous. V lost 2 bases and J 2 bases, leaving 4 bases between the germline ends. CDR1 and CDR2 from the germline V gene are SQVTM and ANQGSEA. CDR3 length: 11 residues. In DNA form, the CDR3 reads TGCAGCGTTGAAACGGCCTACGAGCAGTACTTC. This translates into CSVETAYEQYF.